These T cell receptor beta chains were read from a single sample in a study of cytotoxic CD8 clonotypes in ibrutinib-treated CLL. Clones were sequenced by immunoSEQ multiplex PCR, and TCRdb holds only the in-frame ones, with some missing. The table includes around 130,000 clones, roughly 84% detected once. The sequenced sample was PBMCs, obtained after 24 months of ibrutinib treatment. Receptor source: a human donor with chronic lymphocytic leukemia. The CDR3 runs from the conserved cysteine through the conserved F or W. Fields, in order: CDR3 protein, CDR3 DNA, D gene, clone size, J gene, V gene. The D gene is left open where the match is weak. Expanded clones are given a class, and other clones once, few, many or no size at all.

CDR3aa: CASTGQFYGYTF
CDR3nt: TGTGCCAGTACGGGACAGTTCTATGGCTACACCTTC
d_gene: TRBD1
abundance: .
j_gene: TRBJ1-2
v_gene: TRBV19

CDR3aa: CASSSPGQGRNGYTF
CDR3nt: TGTGCCAGCAGTTCCCCGGGACAGGGGAGGAATGGCTACACCTTC
d_gene: TRBD1
abundance: .
j_gene: TRBJ1-2
v_gene: TRBV6-5

CDR3aa: CASSQTRRSGELFF
CDR3nt: TGCGCCAGCAGCCAAACACGGAGGTCCGGGGAGCTGTTTTTT
d_gene: .
abundance: .
j_gene: TRBJ2-2
v_gene: TRBV5-1

CDR3aa: CSVRTGSSYNSPLHF
CDR3nt: TGCAGCGTTAGGACAGGGAGCTCCTATAATTCACCCCTCCACTTT
d_gene: TRBD1
abundance: .
j_gene: TRBJ1-6
v_gene: TRBV29-1

CDR3aa: CASSTGTRGQETQYF
CDR3nt: TGTGCCAGCAGCACCGGGACTAGAGGGCAAGAGACCCAGTACTTC
d_gene: TRBD2
abundance: .
j_gene: TRBJ2-5
v_gene: TRBV5-6

CDR3aa: CASSLEQGLQDEKLFF
CDR3nt: TGCGCCAGCAGCTTGGAACAGGGTCTTCAGGACGAAAAACTGTTTTTT
d_gene: .
abundance: .
j_gene: TRBJ1-4
v_gene: TRBV5-1

CDR3aa: CASSLVQGVEETQYF
CDR3nt: TGCGCCAGCAGCTTGGTCCAGGGGGTCGAAGAGACCCAGTACTTC
d_gene: TRBD1
abundance: .
j_gene: TRBJ2-5
v_gene: TRBV5-1

CDR3aa: CASSLWNQPQHF
CDR3nt: TGTGCCAGCAGTTTATGGAATCAGCCCCAGCATTTT
d_gene: .
abundance: once
j_gene: TRBJ1-5
v_gene: TRBV27

CDR3aa: CASSYAPREGNYEQYF
CDR3nt: TGTGCCAGCAGTTACGCCCCCCGCGAGGGGAACTACGAGCAGTACTTC
d_gene: .
abundance: .
j_gene: TRBJ2-7
v_gene: TRBV6-6

CDR3aa: CASPPDRNSNQPQHF
CDR3nt: TGTGCCAGCCCGCCCGACCGAAATAGCAATCAGCCCCAGCATTTT
d_gene: .
abundance: .
j_gene: TRBJ1-5
v_gene: TRBV28

CDR3aa: CAINPGRGTEAFF
CDR3nt: TGTGCCATCAATCCAGGGAGGGGCACTGAAGCTTTCTTT
d_gene: .
abundance: .
j_gene: TRBJ1-1
v_gene: TRBV10-3

CDR3aa: CASSLGAGPTDTQYF
CDR3nt: TGTGCCAGCTCACTAGGGGCAGGGCCCACAGATACGCAGTATTTT
d_gene: .
abundance: .
j_gene: TRBJ2-3
v_gene: TRBV18

CDR3aa: CASLPYPPGLAGWRFYEQYF
CDR3nt: TGTGCCAGCTTGCCTTACCCTCCGGGACTAGCGGGTTGGCGATTTTACGAGCAGTACTTC
d_gene: TRBD2
abundance: .
j_gene: TRBJ2-7
v_gene: TRBV28

CDR3aa: CASSLGGGTRGYTF
CDR3nt: TGTGCCAGCAGCTTAGGGGGGGGAACGAGAGGCTACACCTTC
d_gene: .
abundance: .
j_gene: TRBJ1-2
v_gene: TRBV11-2

CDR3aa: CASSYGDTYYEQYF
CDR3nt: TGTGCCAGCAGTTACGGGGACACATACTACGAGCAGTACTTC
d_gene: .
abundance: .
j_gene: TRBJ2-7
v_gene: TRBV6-6

CDR3aa: CASSLIPGVTGELFF
CDR3nt: TGTGCCAGCAGCTTAATTCCGGGGGTCACCGGGGAGCTGTTTTTT
d_gene: .
abundance: .
j_gene: TRBJ2-2
v_gene: TRBV11-2

CDR3aa: CASSVSVPSGGWTQYF
CDR3nt: TGTGCCAGCAGTGTCAGCGTTCCTAGCGGGGGGTGGACCCAGTACTTC
d_gene: TRBD2
abundance: .
j_gene: TRBJ2-5
v_gene: TRBV6-1

CDR3aa: CASSLEGASEEQYF
CDR3nt: TGTGCCAGCAGCTTAGAGGGCGCCTCGGAGGAGCAGTACTTC
d_gene: .
abundance: once
j_gene: TRBJ2-7
v_gene: TRBV7-2

CDR3aa: CASSTGTDSYEQYF
CDR3nt: TGTGCCAGTAGTACCGGGACAGACTCCTACGAGCAGTACTTC
d_gene: TRBD1
abundance: .
j_gene: TRBJ2-7
v_gene: TRBV19

CDR3aa: CASSPDRGRVYTEAFF
CDR3nt: TGTGCCAGCAGCCCTGACAGGGGTCGAGTTTACACTGAAGCTTTCTTT
d_gene: TRBD1
abundance: .
j_gene: TRBJ1-1
v_gene: TRBV13

CDR3aa: CASSAGTGQGDQPQHF
CDR3nt: TGTGCCAGCTCAGCCGGGACAGGGCAAGGTGATCAGCCCCAGCATTTT
d_gene: TRBD1
abundance: .
j_gene: TRBJ1-5
v_gene: TRBV18

CDR3aa: CASSPQFGVQGGNTIYF
CDR3nt: TGTGCCAGCAGCCCGCAGTTCGGGGTACAGGGTGGAAACACCATATATTTT
d_gene: .
abundance: .
j_gene: TRBJ1-3
v_gene: TRBV9

CDR3aa: CSVARQGGSDEQFF
CDR3nt: TGCAGCGTTGCAAGACAGGGAGGCAGCGATGAGCAGTTCTTC
d_gene: .
abundance: few
j_gene: TRBJ2-1
v_gene: TRBV29-1

CDR3aa: CASSQVLLGGGVLYEQYF
CDR3nt: TGCGCCAGCAGCCAAGTATTGTTAGGAGGGGGCGTGTTGTACGAGCAGTACTTC
d_gene: .
abundance: many
j_gene: TRBJ2-7
v_gene: TRBV4-1

CDR3aa: CASSAWDRSYEQYF
CDR3nt: TGTGCCAGCAGCGCATGGGACAGATCCTACGAGCAGTACTTC
d_gene: .
abundance: once
j_gene: TRBJ2-7
v_gene: TRBV12-1